These 21 T cell receptor beta chains were all obtained from the same sample, sequenced in a study of regulatory T cells in long-lasting Graves disease. CDR3-region Arm-PCR and iRepertoire HTBI primers produced the TCR beta libraries. In TCRdb, the multiplex PCR reads were re-called with MiXCR into one record per CDR3 protein. The sample has about 540,000 distinct CDR3 sequences; roughly 13% are singletons. Indicated time point: newly diagnosed GD, antithyroid drugs for less than 3 months. The authors made the TCR library using RNA they extracted from PBMCs. This same sample was also part of a study on T cells in Graves' hyperthyroidism and ophthalmopathy.

The sequencing here drew on peripheral blood mononuclear cells (PBMCs), taken at new diagnosis, from a patient treated with antithyroid drugs. The receptors were gathered from a man in his thirties or forties with Graves disease.

This clonotype was counted between two and nine times. V usage is TRBV20-1 and J usage is TRBJ1-6, with unresolved D. CDR1 is DFQATT, CDR2 SNEGSKA, per germline (reference sequence). CDR3 length: 15 amino acids. V was clipped by 3 bases and J by 0 bases, with 9 bases between them. CDR3 bases: TGCAGTGCTAGTACTGGGAGCTCCTATAATTCACCCCTCCACTTT. Amino acid sequence: CSASTGSSYNSPLHF.

This rearrangement joins TRBV20-1 to TRBJ2-5; 10 positions agree with TRBD2. This CDR3 spans 15 amino acids. Per germline, CDR1 DFQATT and CDR2 SNEGSKA (reference sequence). V was clipped by 6 bases and J by 1 base; unmatched bases: 8. The CDR3 reads CSALRTSGFQETQYF. The CDR3 DNA reads as TGCAGTGCCCTGAGGACTAGCGGATTCCAAGAGACCCAGTACTTC.

V is TRBV7-9 and J is TRBJ2-1, with D possibly TRBD2 on 6 matching bases. The germline V and J ends were trimmed by 1 base and 3 bases, with 16 bases remaining between them. The CDR3 loop spans 17 amino acids. CDR1 and CDR2 (germline): SEHNR, FQNEAQ (reference sequence). CDR3 nucleotide sequence: TGTGCCAGCAGCTTAGTGCTCGGGACTGGCATCTACAATGAGCAGTTCTTC. Its protein product is CASSLVLGTGIYNEQFF.

This clonotype was found a few times. The chain is built from TRBV20-1 and TRBJ1-1; 7 positions agree with TRBD1. The germline gives CDR1 DFQATT, CDR2 SNEGSKA (reference sequence). The V gene end was trimmed by 7 bases and the J gene end by 4 bases; junction bases not matched to a gene: 6. CDR3 length equals 12 residues. The DNA for the CDR3 is TGCAGTGGCAGGGGGAGCCCCACTGAAGCTTTCTTT. Its translation is CSGRGSPTEAFF.

The chain recombines TRBV11-2 with TRBJ2-5, with 8 bases fitting TRBD2. V was clipped by 0 bases and J by 5 bases; unmatched bases: 14. The CDR3 loop spans 18 amino acids. Germline loops: CDR1 SGHAT, CDR2 FQNNGV. This CDR3 reads CASSLDSGTGGPRETQYF. The CDR3 DNA follows: TGTGCCAGCAGCTTAGACTCCGGGACGGGAGGGCCGAGGGAGACCCAGTACTTC.

About this clonotype: A much larger clone lies one base from this, so it may be a read error. The chain carries TRBV29-1 and TRBJ2-2; TRBD2 aligns across 7 bases. CDR3 length equals 14 residues. V lost 6 bases, J lost 4 bases, and 8 bases stayed unmatched. Germline CDR1 SQVTM, CDR2 ANQGSEA. The CDR3 DNA reads as TGCAGCGTCTGGCGGGAGAGCCTCACCGGGGAGCTGTTTTTT. Translated: CSVWRESLTGELFF.

This chain links TRBV6-5 with TRBJ2-1, with unresolved D. CDR3 length equals 15 residues. Looked up from germline, CDR1 is MNHEY and CDR2 is SVGAGI. Trimming shortened V by 2 bases and J by 8 bases, and 16 bases separated the two germline ends. The DNA for the CDR3 is TGTGCCAGCAGTTACCAGGACCCAGGCTCGGATGAGCAGTTCTTC. Its protein product is CASSYQDPGSDEQFF.

The sample holds many counts of this clonotype. The rearrangement links TRBV5-6 to TRBJ1-2; no firm D call. CDR1 is SGHDT and CDR2 is YYEEEE in the germline V gene. The V end was cut by 0 bases, the J end by 10 bases, with 7 bases between. The CDR3 loop spans 11 amino acids. The CDR3 DNA sequence: TGTGCCAGCAGCTTGGCGGCTGACTACACCTTC. Translating gives CASSLAADYTF.

Ten or more counts support this clonotype. The V call is TRBV11-2, the J call TRBJ1-6; maybe TRBD1 (5 bases). Trimming cost V 5 bases and J 5 bases, with 13 bases left between them. Germline V gene lookup returns CDR1 SGHAT and CDR2 FQNNGV. This CDR3 has 15 amino acids. CDR3 region: CASSAGTADNSPLHF. The CDR3 DNA is TGTGCCAGCAGCGCCGGGACGGCCGATAATTCACCCCTCCACTTT.

The chain has TRBV29-1 and TRBJ1-6; 7 nucleotides line up with TRBD1. This CDR3 has 14 amino acids. Germline CDR1 SQVTM, CDR2 ANQGSEA. The ends lost 6 bases at V and 6 bases at J; junction bases unmatched: 8. The CDR3 DNA follows: TGCAGCGTCACGGATGACAGGGTTAATTCACCCCTCCACTTT. It is translated as CSVTDDRVNSPLHF.

This clonotype was detected many times. This rearrangement joins TRBV12-3 or TRBV12-4 to TRBJ2-3; 12 bases are shared with TRBD2. J lost 2 bases, V lost 10 bases, and 25 bases had no gene match. The CDR3 has 21 amino acids. CDR3 coding DNA: TGTGCCACCTTGGGACTAGCGGGTGCGGCGGTGAGGTCCACCGTCACAGATACGCAGTATTTT. This encodes CATLGLAGAAVRSTVTDTQYF.

The table lists this clonotype with a few counts. The chain carries TRBV19 and TRBJ1-6, with a weak D call TRBD1 (5 bases). In germline, CDR1 is LNHDA, CDR2 SQIVND (reference sequence). The ends were cut back, 2 bases at V and 14 bases at J, with 13 bases in the middle. This CDR3 has 13 residues. The DNA for the CDR3 is TGTGCCAGTAGTATAACCGGGACCGCAGCCCTCCACTTT. The encoded protein is CASSITGTAALHF.

This clonotype was seen a few times. The gene calls are TRBV6-1 and TRBJ2-7; D ambiguous. The germline V gene has CDR1 MNHNS and CDR2 SASEGT. Trimming removed 4 bases at V and 0 bases at J, with 10 bases between. The CDR3 is 14 amino acids. CDR3 protein: CASSAGGASYEQYF. The CDR3 bases are TGTGCCAGCAGTGCCGGCGGAGCCTCCTACGAGCAGTACTTC.

In its sample, this clonotype was seen many times. The chain employs TRBV14 and TRBJ2-7, with no clear D. V shed 0 bases and J shed 5 bases, with 11 bases lying between them. From germline, CDR1 is SGHDN and CDR2 FVKESK. The CDR3 is made up of 14 amino acids. The CDR3 reads CASSQEMGSDEQYF. CDR3 coding DNA: TGTGCCAGCAGCCAAGAGATGGGTTCCGACGAGCAGTACTTC.

This clonotype was observed a handful of times. The J gene is TRBJ2-7, the V gene TRBV18; D possibly corresponds to TRBD2 (5 bases). The germline V gene has CDR1 KGHSH and CDR2 LQKENI. V was cut by 0 bases and J by 6 bases, with 15 bases left in between. This CDR3 comprises 15 residues. DNA for the CDR3: TGTGCCAGCTCACCACCGGTAGCGTTAGATGCCGAGCAGTACTTC. This gives the protein CASSPPVALDAEQYF.

This clonotype has a count of ten or more. The CDR3: CASSLGPPQNYNEQFF. The DNA for the CDR3 is TGTGCCAGCAGTTTAGGACCCCCCCAGAACTACAATGAGCAGTTCTTC. V is TRBV12-3 or TRBV12-4 and J is TRBJ2-1; no clear D. The V end lost 1 base, the J end lost 3 bases, and 13 bases lay between the germline ends. The length of the CDR3 is 16 residues.

V and J are TRBV6-5 and TRBJ1-2; D perhaps matches TRBD1 (6 bases). Trimming cost V 2 bases and J 4 bases, with 17 bases left between them. The CDR3 runs to 16 residues. The germline V gene encodes CDR1 MNHEY and CDR2 SVGAGI. The CDR3 here is CASSYPGARGSYGYTF. CDR3 in DNA: TGTGCCAGCAGTTACCCGGGGGCCAGGGGTTCCTATGGCTACACCTTC.

Only a few counts were recorded for this clonotype. The chain has TRBV6-4 and TRBJ2-1, with D possibly matching TRBD1 (6 bases). The V end lost 3 bases, the J end lost 6 bases, and 18 bases lay between the germline ends. The CDR3 is made up of 16 amino acids. Germline V gene data show CDR1 as MRHNA and CDR2 as SNTAGT. The CDR3 DNA sequence: TGTGCCAGCAGTGATAAAGGGGGAGAGGCTAGCAATGAGCAGTTCTTC. This codes for CASSDKGGEASNEQFF.

This clonotype was observed at least ten times. J is TRBJ2-7 and V is TRBV11-2, with D maybe TRBD1 (5 bases). V was cut by 5 bases and J by 3 bases, with 14 bases left in between. The CDR3 runs 14 residues. The germline V gene encodes CDR1 SGHAT and CDR2 FQNNGV. This CDR3 is CASSPRQLIYEQYF. DNA of the CDR3: TGTGCCAGCAGCCCCAGACAGCTCATCTACGAGCAGTACTTC.

There are many counts of this clonotype. The chain couples TRBV18 to TRBJ1-1; unclear D gene. Germline V gene lookup returns CDR1 KGHSH and CDR2 LQKENI. The CDR3 length is 13 residues. Trimming took 3 bases from V and 0 from J, leaving 5 bases between them. The CDR3 loop reads CASSPFMNTEAFF. DNA for the CDR3: TGTGCCAGCTCACCTTTTATGAACACTGAAGCTTTCTTT.

This clonotype was seen many times. The chain uses TRBV7-9 and TRBJ1-2; no definite D call. Germline lookup yields CDR1 SEHNR and CDR2 FQNEAQ (reference sequence). The V end lost 10 bases, the J end lost 6 bases, and 12 bases lay between the germline ends. The CDR3 totals 11 residues. CDR3 residues: CATPTWDGYTF. DNA for the CDR3: TGTGCCACCCCAACGTGGGATGGCTACACCTTC.